The 32 T cell receptor beta chains below were found in one sample sequenced in a study of CD8+CD57+ T cells in acquired aplastic anemia. Profiling of TCR beta VDJ combinations and CDR3 sequences used genomic DNA as template. From the reads, TCRdb called clonotypes with MiXCR, one entry per CDR3 protein. This table has about 200,000 distinct CDR3 sequences, around 50% appearing once. In patients chosen for sequencing, flow cytometry had shown CD8+CD57+ cell expansion. Sequencing was carried out using sorted CD4+, CD8+, or CD8+CD57+ T cells (not recorded which) from PBMCs. All receptors derive from a human donor with aplastic anemia.

V usage is TRBV4-1 and J usage is TRBJ2-7; D is possibly TRBD1 (5 bases). Trimming removed 1 base at V and 4 bases at J, with 20 bases between. Germline values: CDR1 MGHRA, CDR2 YSYEKL. The CDR3 sequence is 17 residues long. This chain's CDR3 is CASSQASLVRGGYEQYF. CDR3 bases: TGCGCCAGCAGCCAAGCCTCCCTAGTTAGGGGTGGGTACGAGCAGTACTTC.

This clonotype was seen repeatedly, ten times or more. The chain recombines TRBV2 with TRBJ2-3; unclear D gene. Trimming shortened V by 2 bases and J by 2 bases, and 8 bases separated the two germline ends. Germline values: CDR1 SNHLY, CDR2 FYNNEI. The CDR3 covers 14 residues. The CDR3 nucleotides are TGTGCCAGCAGTGAAACCCGGACCACAGATACGCAGTATTTT. Its translation is CASSETRTTDTQYF.

In regard to this clonotype: This could be a read error, since a much larger clone is one nucleotide away. Given the absence of the conserved phenylalanine or tryptophan at the CDR3 end, a read error is likely. The gene calls are TRBV5-1 and TRBJ2-2; the match to TRBD1 covers 7 bases. Germline CDR1 SGHRS, CDR2 YFSETQ. This CDR3 contains 16 residues. The CDR3 DNA follows: TGTGCCAGCAGCTCTCGACGGACAGGGAACACCGGGGAGCTGTTTTAT. Its protein is CASSSRRTGNTGELFY.

There are many counts of this clonotype. The chain has TRBV12-3 or TRBV12-4 and TRBJ1-6; possibly TRBD1 for D (6 bases). CDR3 length: 14 amino acids. V was clipped by 5 bases and J by 10 bases, with 15 bases between them. DNA for the CDR3: TGTGCCAGCAGTCCGGACAGTGCGAACTCACCCCTCCACTTT. Residues: CASSPDSANSPLHF.

This clonotype came up a few times. V is TRBV30 and J is TRBJ1-4, with 7 bases identical to TRBD1. V lost 1 base to trimming and J lost 5 bases; unmatched junction nucleotides: 7. Germline CDR1 is GTSNPN and CDR2 is SVGIG (reference sequence). The CDR3 has 15 amino acids. CDR3 sequence reads: CAWSARAGGNEKLFF. Here the CDR3 DNA reads TGTGCCTGGAGTGCACGGGCAGGGGGGAATGAAAAACTGTTTTTT.

At least ten counts were recorded for this clonotype. The chain joins TRBV10-3 to TRBJ2-1; TRBD2 aligns across 8 bases. This CDR3 contains 15 residues. Looked up from germline, CDR1 is ENHRY and CDR2 is SYGVKD. J lost 7 bases, V lost 3 bases, and 8 bases had no gene match. This CDR3 is CAISEELGGGNEQFF. The DNA of the CDR3 is TGTGCCATCAGTGAAGAGTTGGGCGGGGGGAATGAGCAGTTCTTC.

In its sample, this clonotype was seen many times. The V and J genes are TRBV5-1 and TRBJ1-1, with unresolved D. In germline, CDR1 is SGHRS, CDR2 YFSETQ. V lost 0 bases to trimming and J lost 3 bases, with 12 bases between them. The CDR3 contains 15 residues. The DNA for the CDR3 is TGCGCCAGCAGCTTGGGTGGGTCCGAAGACACTGAAGCTTTCTTT. Amino acid sequence: CASSLGGSEDTEAFF.

This clonotype was seen a handful of times. CDR3: CASSQGSGGGQPQHF. The CDR3, as DNA: TGTGCCAGCAGTCAGGGGTCAGGGGGCGGCCAGCCCCAGCATTTT. V and J are TRBV7-2 and TRBJ1-5, with 8 bases matching TRBD1. Germline V gene lookup returns CDR1 SGHTA and CDR2 FQGNSA. With V trimmed by 6 bases and J by 7 bases, 11 bases remained unmatched. This CDR3 is 15 amino acids long.

The chain uses TRBV24-1 and TRBJ1-6; D unresolved. This CDR3 contains 13 residues. V lost 3 bases, J lost 7 bases, and 6 bases lay in between. CDR1 and CDR2 (germline): KGHDR, SFDVKD. The CDR3 spells CATSDGPNSPLHF. For the CDR3, the DNA is TGTGCCACCAGTGATGGACCAAATTCACCCCTCCACTTT.

Turning to this clonotype: A much larger clone lies one base from this, so it may be a read error. V is TRBV7-9 and J is TRBJ2-3; 9 positions match TRBD2. Per the germline V gene, CDR1 is SEHNR and CDR2 is FQNEAQ (reference sequence). The length of the CDR3 is 15 residues. The CDR3 sequence: CASSLNGGGADMQYF. The CDR3 DNA sequence: TGTGCCAGCAGCTTAAACGGCGGGGGGGCAGATATGCAGTATTTT. The full variable domain, completed using reference TRBV7-9 and TRBJ2-3, is DTGVSQNPRHKITKRGQNVTFRCDPISEHNRLYWYRQTLGQGPEFLTYFQNEAQLEKSRLLSDRFSAERPKGSFSTLEIQRTEQGDSAMYLCASSLNGGGADMQYFGPGTRLTVL.

This clonotype was picked up many times. The V and J genes are TRBV20-1 and TRBJ1-5, with a weak D call TRBD1 (6 bases). Germline CDR1 DFQATT, CDR2 SNEGSKA (reference sequence). The CDR3 is 17 amino acids. V dropped 0 bases and J dropped 1 base, with 16 bases sitting between them. The CDR3 reads CSARDLRGGSSNQPQHF. The CDR3 DNA follows: TGCAGTGCTAGAGATTTGAGGGGGGGCTCAAGCAATCAGCCCCAGCATTTT.

This clonotype has just a few counts. V gene TRBV7-3 combines with J gene TRBJ2-2, with 10 nucleotides matching TRBD1. The J segment lost 7 bases and the V segment lost 6 bases, leaving 11 bases of the junction unmatched. This CDR3 region has 16 residues. Per the germline V gene, CDR1 is SGHTA and CDR2 is FQGTGA. The CDR3 protein is CASSLGDRGHSGELFF. Here the CDR3 DNA reads TGTGCCAGCAGTTTGGGGGACAGGGGCCATAGCGGGGAGCTGTTTTTT. Complete variable domain (other parts from reference TRBV7-3 and TRBJ2-2): GAGVSQTPSNKVTEKGKYVELRCDPISGHTALYWYRQSLGQGPEFLIYFQGTGAADDSGLPNDRFFAVRPEGSVSTLKIQRTERGDSAVYLCASSLGDRGHSGELFFGEGSRLTVL.

This clonotype was seen many times. The chain links TRBV10-3 to TRBJ1-3; no clear D. Per the germline V gene, CDR1 is ENHRY and CDR2 is SYGVKD. Trimming shortened V by 7 bases and J by 2 bases, and 12 bases separated the two germline ends. The CDR3 is 14 amino acids. The CDR3 region has the DNA TGTGCCATCACGGTGACACAAGCTGGAAACACCATATATTTT. This translates into CAITVTQAGNTIYF.

This clonotype showed up many times. The gene calls are TRBV7-2 and TRBJ2-7, with D maybe TRBD2 (5 bases). Trimming cost V 5 bases and J 1 base, with 12 bases left between them. This CDR3 region has 14 residues. Germline V CDR1 and CDR2: SGHTA, FQGNSA. CDR3 sequence: CASSRARDSYEQYF. Written as DNA, the CDR3 is TGTGCCAGCAGCCGAGCGAGGGATTCCTACGAGCAGTACTTC.

Many counts were recorded for this clonotype. The chain is built from TRBV5-1 and TRBJ1-2, with 7 bases that match TRBD1. This CDR3 has 15 amino acids. CDR1 is SGHRS, CDR2 YFSETQ, per germline. With V trimmed by 1 base and J by 5 bases, 8 bases remained unmatched. In DNA form, the CDR3 reads TGCGCCAGCAGCTTGCAAGACCAGGGGGTTTATGGCTACACCTTC. Protein sequence: CASSLQDQGVYGYTF.

This chain uses TRBV5-1 with TRBJ2-1; D is unclear. V was shortened by 4 bases and J by 8 bases, with 7 bases between the two germline ends. The CDR3 loop spans 11 amino acids. Germline assignment: CDR1 SGHRS and CDR2 YFSETQ. The CDR3 loop reads CASSLEDEQFF. The CDR3 DNA reads TGCGCCAGCAGCCTTGAGGATGAGCAGTTCTTC.

In its sample, this clonotype was seen many times. V gene TRBV20-1 combines with J gene TRBJ2-7; D is unresolved. This CDR3 contains 12 residues. Germline CDR1 reads DFQATT; CDR2 reads SNEGSKA (reference sequence). Trimming took 0 bases from V and 4 from J, leaving 7 bases between them. The CDR3 DNA reads as TGCAGTGCTAGAGAGGATGTGTACGAGCAGTACTTC. Its translation is CSAREDVYEQYF.

The chain joins TRBV12-3 or TRBV12-4 to TRBJ1-1, with a weak D call TRBD1 (6 bases). V gave up 5 bases and J gave up 0 bases, with 10 bases separating them. The CDR3 has 14 amino acids. The CDR3 region is CASSRDRMNTEAFF. The CDR3 DNA sequence: TGTGCCAGCAGTCGAGACAGGATGAACACTGAAGCTTTCTTT.

This clonotype was seen at least ten times. V usage is TRBV7-3 and J usage is TRBJ1-2, with 7 bases that match TRBD1. Trimming at V came to 4 bases and at J to 5 bases, leaving 4 bases not matched to a gene. Germline values: CDR1 SGHTA, CDR2 FQGTGA. CDR3 length: 13 residues. The CDR3 reads CASSSTGSYGYTF. The CDR3 DNA follows: TGTGCCAGCAGCTCGACAGGGTCTTATGGCTACACCTTC.

As for this clonotype: One base away lies a much larger clone, so this may be a sequencing read error. The chain couples TRBV7-9 to TRBJ1-1, with no clear D. Per germline, CDR1 SEHNR and CDR2 FQNEAQ (reference sequence). This CDR3 has 13 residues. In nucleotides, the CDR3 is TGTGCCAGCAGCTTATTTGGAGACACTGAAGCTCTCTTT. Its translation is CASSLFGDTEALF.

The chain links TRBV7-2 to TRBJ2-7; D gene ambiguous. Trimming stripped 5 bases from V and 4 bases from J, with 15 bases between. CDR3 size: 14 residues. In germline, CDR1 is SGHTA, CDR2 FQGNSA. CDR3 sequence (DNA): TGTGCCAGCAGCCCCGCCGACGGCATTTACGAGCAGTACGTC. This encodes CASSPADGIYEQYV.

The table lists this clonotype with many counts. V usage is TRBV20-1 and J usage is TRBJ1-1; a possible D gene is TRBD1 (5 bases). The germline V and J ends were trimmed by 5 bases and 7 bases, with 17 bases remaining between them. This CDR3 spans 13 amino acids. Looked up from germline, CDR1 is DFQATT and CDR2 is SNEGSKA (reference sequence). The CDR3 nucleotides are TGCAGTGCTGCCCGACAGTATGGCCTTGAAGCTTTCTTT. Amino acid sequence: CSAARQYGLEAFF.

This sequence joins TRBV6-5 and TRBJ2-2, with D perhaps TRBD2 (6 bases). The CDR3 runs 16 residues. V shed 7 bases and J shed 4 bases, with 19 bases lying between them. Per the germline V gene, CDR1 is MNHEY and CDR2 is SVGAGI. The CDR3 spells CASTPTREGGTGELFF. DNA of the CDR3: TGTGCCAGCACACCCACGCGGGAAGGAGGCACCGGGGAGCTGTTTTTT.

The table lists this clonotype with many counts. The genes are TRBV19 and TRBJ1-4, with D perhaps matching TRBD1 (6 bases). Germline-derived CDR1 and CDR2 are LNHDA and SQIVND (reference sequence). CDR3 length: 15 amino acids. The V end was cut by 9 bases, the J end by 6 bases, with 20 bases between. Written as DNA, the CDR3 is TGTGCCAGCAAAAGACTATCCAACAGGGATGAAAAACTGTTTTTT. Encoded protein: CASKRLSNRDEKLFF. Looking up the rest from reference TRBV19 and TRBJ1-4 gives the full variable domain: DGGITQSPKYLFRKEGQNVTLSCEQNLNHDAMYWYRQDPGQGLRLIYYSQIVNDFQKGDIAEGYSVSREKKESFPLTVTSAQKNPTAFYLCASKRLSNRDEKLFFGSGTQLSVL.

This clonotype has a count of ten or more. The rearrangement joins TRBV6-5 to TRBJ1-1; no clear D. The ends were cut back, 11 bases at V and 1 base at J, with 11 bases in the middle. Per germline, CDR1 MNHEY and CDR2 SVGAGI. CDR3 size: 12 residues. CDR3 coding DNA: TGTGCCGCTGGGGTGGAGAACACTGAAGCTTTCTTT. It translates to CAAGVENTEAFF.

CDR3 sequence: CATSRTSGGHGDTQYF. As DNA, the CDR3 is TGTGCCACCAGCAGGACTAGCGGGGGGCATGGTGATACGCAGTATTTT. The chain joins TRBV15 to TRBJ2-3, with 13 positions matching TRBD2. CDR1 and CDR2 (germline): LNHNV, YYDKDF (reference sequence). The CDR3 is 16 amino acids. Unmatched junction bases numbered 6, after V lost 3 bases and J lost 6 bases.

The table lists this clonotype with a few counts. Being one base from a much bigger clone, this may be a read error. The chain recombines TRBV4-2 with TRBJ2-1; D not resolved. CDR1 is LGHNA and CDR2 is YNFKEQ in the germline V gene. The CDR3 runs 15 residues. CDR3 nucleotide sequence: TGTGCCAGCAGCCAAGATGGCACCCTTGGGAATGAGCGGTTCTTC. It yields the protein CASSQDGTLGNERFF.

This clonotype has ten or more counts. The chain uses TRBV4-1 and TRBJ1-2; D may be TRBD1 (6 bases). The CDR3 contains 13 residues. In germline, CDR1 is MGHRA, CDR2 YSYEKL. V was clipped by 5 bases and J by 1 base, with 8 bases between them. CDR3 coding DNA: TGCGCCAGCAGCAAACAGGGTAACTATGGCTACACCTTC. This gives the protein CASSKQGNYGYTF.

This chain links TRBV3-1 with TRBJ1-2; possible D gene TRBD1, 5 bases. Germline V gives CDR1 LGHDT, CDR2 YNNKEL (reference sequence). This CDR3 is 15 amino acids long. V was clipped by 4 bases and J by 1 base, with 13 bases between them. CDR3 nucleotide sequence: TGTGCCAGCAGCCCTCCGGGGCAGATTAACTATGGCTACACCTTC. Translating gives CASSPPGQINYGYTF. The variable domain in full, completed from reference TRBV3-1 and TRBJ1-2, reads DTAVSQTPKYLVTQMGNDKSIKCEQNLGHDTMYWYKQDSKKFLKIMFSYNNKELIINETVPNRFSPKSPDKAHLNLHINSLELGDSAVYFCASSPPGQINYGYTFGSGTRLTVV.

In regard to this clonotype: This sequence may be a read error, since a much larger clone differs from it by one base. The chain recombines TRBV19 with TRBJ1-1; unclear D gene. Germline values: CDR1 LNHDA, CDR2 SQIVND (reference sequence). The CDR3 consists of 17 residues. CDR3 bases: TGTGCCGGTAGTATATTTCCCGACGCCTCCATGAACACTGAAGCTTTCTTT. This encodes CAGSIFPDASMNTEAFF.

This clonotype was seen at least ten times. The chain combines TRBV19 with TRBJ1-6, with a weak D call TRBD1 (5 bases). Looked up from germline, CDR1 is LNHDA and CDR2 is SQIVND (reference sequence). The CDR3 sequence is 17 residues long. Trimming took 7 bases from V and 0 from J, leaving 16 bases between them. The CDR3 DNA follows: TGTGCCAGTACTGCCATGGGGGTGATCTCCTATAATTCACCCCTCCACTTT. This encodes CASTAMGVISYNSPLHF.

In this sample, this clonotype turned up many times. The chain links TRBV28 to TRBJ2-3, with 10 bases aligning to TRBD1. Germline V gene sequence: CDR1 MDHEN, CDR2 SYDVKM. The CDR3 has 14 residues. Unmatched junction bases numbered 6, after V lost 5 bases and J lost 7 bases. The CDR3 coding sequence is TGTGCCAGCAGTATGACAGGGGGCGGATATACGCAGTATTTT. The encoded protein is CASSMTGGGYTQYF.